These 26 T cell receptor beta chains were sequenced from one sample in a study of cytomegalovirus exposure and HLA in healthy donors. PCR employed 60 Vbeta and 13 Jbeta primers. Produced via immunoSEQ multiplex PCR; TCRdb's table is partial and in-frame only. The sample has approximately 110,000 clones, roughly 80% seen once. Sequencing was carried out using PBMCs. Receptors were obtained from a female donor in good health and CMV-seropositive.

This rearrangement joins TRBV28 to TRBJ1-2; perhaps TRBD1 as D (5 bases). Germline V gives CDR1 MDHEN, CDR2 SYDVKM. This CDR3 is 15 amino acids long. V was clipped by 6 bases and J by 3 bases, with 17 bases between them. CDR3 region: CASSPGGNADYGYTF. CDR3 nucleotide sequence: TGTGCCAGCAGCCCCGGGGGTAACGCAGACTATGGCTACACCTTC.

This chain joins TRBV29-1 and TRBJ2-2, with 7 bases that match TRBD2. Germline CDR1 reads SQVTM; CDR2 reads ANQGSEA. There are 15 residues in the CDR3. Germline trimming cut 6 bases from V and 2 bases from J; bases unmatched to any gene: 9. The CDR3, as DNA: TGCAGCGTGGGGAGCGGGGCGCCCAACACCGGGGAGCTGTTTTTT. Translated: CSVGSGAPNTGELFF.

This chain joins TRBV7-9 and TRBJ1-5; 7 nucleotides line up with TRBD1. This CDR3 spans 14 amino acids. V lost 4 bases to trimming and J lost 6 bases; unmatched junction nucleotides: 6. Germline lookup yields CDR1 SEHNR and CDR2 FQNEAQ (reference sequence). DNA for the CDR3: TGTGCCAGCAGCTCCGACAGGGTCGCTCAGCCCCAGCATTTT. Its translation is CASSSDRVAQPQHF.

This clone was picked up one time. The chain has TRBV7-9 and TRBJ2-3; 9 nucleotides match TRBD2. Trimming removed 4 bases from V and 3 bases from J; junction bases left unmatched: 17. The CDR3 totals 19 residues. Germline CDR1 and CDR2: SEHNR and FQNEAQ (reference sequence). The CDR3 protein is CASSWLGGGAGGGTDTQYF. The CDR3 bases are TGTGCCAGCAGCTGGCTCGGCGGGGGGGCGGGGGGTGGAACAGATACGCAGTATTTT. Filled out from reference TRBV7-9 and TRBJ2-3, the complete variable domain reads DTGVSQNPRHKITKRGQNVTFRCDPISEHNRLYWYRQTLGQGPEFLTYFQNEAQLEKSRLLSDRFSAERPKGSFSTLEIQRTEQGDSAMYLCASSWLGGGAGGGTDTQYFGPGTRLTVL.

This sequence joins TRBV5-6 and TRBJ2-1; a weak D match, TRBD1 (5 bases). V shed 5 bases and J shed 4 bases, with 16 bases lying between them. The CDR3 totals 15 residues. The germline V gene has CDR1 SGHDT and CDR2 YYEEEE. The DNA for the CDR3 is TGTGCCAGCAGGCGCCAGGGTCCATCTTACAATGAGCAGTTCTTC. Its protein is CASRRQGPSYNEQFF. Variable domain in full (rest from reference TRBV5-6 and TRBJ2-1): DAGVTQSPTHLIKTRGQQVTLRCSPKSGHDTVSWYQQALGQGPQFIFQYYEEEERQRGNFPDRFSGHQFPNYSSELNVNALLLGDSALYLCASRRQGPSYNEQFFGPGTRLTVL.

Comment on this clone: This CDR3 is also generated by other DNA sequences in the sample. The chain couples TRBV19 to TRBJ1-2, with a tentative D call TRBD1 (5 bases). There are 15 residues in the CDR3. Trimming took 3 bases from V and 2 from J, leaving 13 bases between them. CDR1 is LNHDA, CDR2 SQIVND, per germline (reference sequence). The CDR3 nucleotides read TGTGCCAGTAGTATCACAGGAACGAGCAACTATGGCTACACCTTC. As protein: CASSITGTSNYGYTF.

The chain is built from TRBV13 and TRBJ1-3, with a tentative D call TRBD1 (6 bases). Trimming shortened V by 2 bases and J by 8 bases, and 13 bases separated the two germline ends. CDR1 is PRHDT, CDR2 FYEKMQ, per germline (reference sequence). The CDR3 is made up of 14 amino acids. The CDR3 reads CASSLRQGMDTIYF. The CDR3 DNA sequence: TGTGCCAGCAGCTTAAGGCAGGGGATGGACACCATATATTTT.

This rearrangement joins TRBV7-2 to TRBJ1-4; 8 bases are a match to TRBD1. After removal of 2 bases from V and 7 bases from J, the junction contained 3 bases not matched to a gene. Germline V gene data show CDR1 as SGHTA and CDR2 as FQGNSA. This CDR3 region has 14 residues. The CDR3 nucleotides are TGTGCCAGCAGCTTAACAGGGGGGAGTGAAAAACTGTTTTTT. Translation gives CASSLTGGSEKLFF. The entire variable domain, with the rest obtained from reference TRBV7-2 and TRBJ1-4, is as follows: GAGVSQSPSNKVTEKGKDVELRCDPISGHTALYWYRQSLGQGLEFLIYFQGNSAPDKSGLPSDRFSAERTGGSVSTLTIQRTQQEDSAVYLCASSLTGGSEKLFFGSGTQLSVL.

This chain uses TRBV7-9 with TRBJ2-3, with D unclear. Germline V gene sequence: CDR1 SEHNR, CDR2 FQNEAQ (reference sequence). The CDR3 totals 11 residues. The V end lost 6 bases, the J end lost 3 bases, and 4 bases lay between the germline ends. CDR3 region: CASSLTDTQYF. The CDR3 region has the DNA TGTGCCAGCAGTCTAACAGATACGCAGTATTTT.

This clone was recorded only once. CDR3: CASSWTSGGNTDTQYF. The CDR3 DNA is TGTGCCAGCAGCTGGACTAGCGGGGGCAACACAGATACGCAGTATTTT. The chain carries TRBV5-4 and TRBJ2-3; 13 bases are shared with TRBD2. Trimming cost V 3 bases and J 2 bases; bases outside gene matches: 3. Germline CDR1 is SGHNT and CDR2 is YYREEE (reference sequence). This CDR3 has 16 amino acids. The whole variable domain, remainder taken from reference TRBV5-4 and TRBJ2-3, is ETGVTQSPTHLIKTRGQQVTLRCSSQSGHNTVSWYQQALGQGPQFIFQYYREEENGRGNFPPRFSGLQFPNYSSELNVNALELDDSALYLCASSWTSGGNTDTQYFGPGTRLTVL.

This sequence joins TRBV28 and TRBJ1-3; unclear D gene. The CDR3 is 13 residues long. The V end was cut by 4 bases, the J end by 0 bases, with 4 bases between. The germline V gene encodes CDR1 MDHEN and CDR2 SYDVKM. The chain's CDR3 is CASSSHSGNTIYF. For the CDR3, the DNA is TGTGCCAGCAGTTCCCACTCTGGAAACACCATATATTTT.

This clone has just one count. The V gene is TRBV6-1, the J gene TRBJ2-7; weak D call: TRBD2 (6 bases). V lost 6 bases and J lost 1, with 13 bases in between. Germline V lookup: CDR1 MNHNS, CDR2 SASEGT. CDR3 size: 14 residues. CDR3 nucleotide sequence: TGTGCCAGCAGCGGGGGAGTCCATTCCTACGAGCAGTACTTC. Protein: CASSGGVHSYEQYF.

The chain has TRBV4-3 and TRBJ1-4; 7 bases match TRBD1. Germline assignment: CDR1 LGHNA and CDR2 YSLEER. V dropped 2 bases and J dropped 3; count of bases not matched to a gene: 3. This CDR3 is built from 15 residues. The DNA for the CDR3 is TGCGCCAGCAGCCAAAACAGGGGCTCTAATGAAAAACTGTTTTTT. It codes for CASSQNRGSNEKLFF.

J is TRBJ2-3 and V is TRBV29-1, with D maybe TRBD1 (6 bases). Deletions cut 7 bases from V and 0 bases from J, with 8 bases between. The CDR3 spans 12 residues. Germline V gene lookup returns CDR1 SQVTM and CDR2 ANQGSEA. In DNA form, the CDR3 reads TGCAGCGCCGGGACAAGCACAGATACGCAGTATTTT. Its translation: CSAGTSTDTQYF.

In this sample, this clone turned up once. The chain employs TRBV7-2 and TRBJ2-3; tentatively, D is TRBD1 (5 bases). The CDR3 spans 13 residues. The germline V gene has CDR1 SGHTA and CDR2 FQGNSA. Between the trimmed V and J ends, which lost 7 bases and 2 bases, there was a span of 10 bases. Written as DNA, the CDR3 is TGTGCCAGCAAGGGGTGGGACACAGATACGCAGTATTTT. As protein: CASKGWDTDTQYF. The variable domain in full, completed from reference TRBV7-2 and TRBJ2-3, reads GAGVSQSPSNKVTEKGKDVELRCDPISGHTALYWYRQSLGQGLEFLIYFQGNSAPDKSGLPSDRFSAERTGGSVSTLTIQRTQQEDSAVYLCASKGWDTDTQYFGPGTRLTVL.

This chain uses TRBV2 with TRBJ2-3; D is unresolved. V lost 8 bases, J lost 1 base, and 13 bases lay in between. The CDR3 has 14 amino acids. The germline CDR1 and CDR2 sequences are SNHLY and FYNNEI. In DNA form, the CDR3 reads TGTGCCAGCTCCGTCCAGTTCCGCACAGATACGCAGTATTTT. Its translation is CASSVQFRTDTQYF.

In this sample, this clone turned up a few times. V is TRBV15 and J is TRBJ1-4, with D unresolved. From germline, CDR1 is LNHNV and CDR2 YYDKDF (reference sequence). The CDR3 is 13 amino acids. V was clipped by 4 bases and J by 4 bases, with 7 bases between them. The CDR3 sequence: CATSTYSNEKLFF. The CDR3 DNA reads as TGTGCCACCAGCACCTATAGTAATGAAAAACTGTTTTTT.

This chain joins TRBV7-9 and TRBJ2-1; 9 bases are a match to TRBD2. With 0 bases clipped from V and 8 bases from J, the junction kept 5 bases outside the gene matches. The CDR3 is 15 residues long. CDR1 is SEHNR and CDR2 is FQNEAQ in the germline V gene (reference sequence). The CDR3 DNA reads TGTGCCAGCAGCTTAGCTAAGACTAGCGGTGATGAGCAGTTCTTC. This encodes CASSLAKTSGDEQFF.

The chain uses TRBV28 and TRBJ1-2; possible D gene TRBD1, 5 bases. The CDR3 is made up of 14 amino acids. The germline CDR1 and CDR2 sequences are MDHEN and SYDVKM. V lost 3 bases to trimming and J lost 7 bases, with 15 bases between them. CDR3 loop: CASSFFKGKSGYTF. Here the CDR3 DNA reads TGTGCCAGCAGTTTTTTCAAGGGGAAGAGTGGCTACACCTTC.

In its sample, this clone was seen a few times. This chain connects TRBV7-8 to TRBJ2-2; TRBD2 is a possible D gene (5 bases). V lost 7 bases, J lost 6 bases, and 24 bases lay in between. Looked up from germline, CDR1 is SGHVS and CDR2 is FQNEAQ. This CDR3 comprises 17 residues. This CDR3 reads CASTRRSRSLGAGELFF. The DNA of the CDR3 is TGTGCCAGCACGCGGAGGAGTCGGAGTCTTGGTGCCGGGGAGCTGTTTTTT. Based on the CDR3 plus reference TRBV7-8 and TRBJ2-2, the full variable domain is GAGVSQSPRYKVAKRGQDVALRCDPISGHVSLFWYQQALGQGPEFLTYFQNEAQLDKSGLPSDRFFAERPEGSVSTLKIQRTQQEDSAVYLCASTRRSRSLGAGELFFGEGSRLTVL.

The V call is TRBV19, the J call TRBJ2-7; 12 bases are a match to TRBD2. After removal of 5 bases from V and 4 bases from J, the junction contained 3 bases not matched to a gene. The CDR3 sequence is 14 residues long. Germline loops: CDR1 LNHDA, CDR2 SQIVND (reference sequence). CDR3: CASSAGLAGYEQYF. CDR3 in DNA: TGTGCCAGTAGTGCGGGACTAGCGGGTTACGAGCAGTACTTC.

V and J are TRBV7-9 and TRBJ2-7, with a possible D match to TRBD2 (7 bases). The V and J ends lost 6 bases and 7 bases respectively, with 22 bases between them. There are 15 residues in the CDR3. Germline-derived CDR1 and CDR2 are SEHNR and FQNEAQ (reference sequence). In nucleotides, the CDR3 is TGTGCCAGCAGAAACGACTCGGGGAGGGGGATAGAGCAGTACTTC. Protein sequence: CASRNDSGRGIEQYF.

The chain carries TRBV9 and TRBJ2-2; 15 positions match TRBD2. Germline lookup yields CDR1 SGDLS and CDR2 YYNGEE. The CDR3 loop spans 17 amino acids. The trim removed 2 bases at V and 6 bases at J, leaving 5 bases unmatched. CDR3 sequence (DNA): TGTGCCAGCAGCGTCTTCGGACTAGCGGGGGGGTCCGGGGAGCTGTTTTTT. The encoded protein is CASSVFGLAGGSGELFF. The full variable domain, its missing parts supplied by reference TRBV9 and TRBJ2-2, is DSGVTQTPKHLITATGQRVTLRCSPRSGDLSVYWYQQSLDQGLQFLIQYYNGEERAKGNILERFSAQQFPDLHSELNLSSLELGDSALYFCASSVFGLAGGSGELFFGEGSRLTVL.

This clone appeared once. This chain joins TRBV18 and TRBJ2-7; D gene uncertain. The CDR3 loop spans 12 amino acids. V lost 3 bases and J lost 5, with 8 bases in between. Germline CDR1 reads KGHSH; CDR2 reads LQKENI. The CDR3 nucleotides read TGTGCCAGCTCACCGGGCAGACACGAGCAGTACTTC. This translates into CASSPGRHEQYF. The full variable domain, with the rest looked up from reference TRBV18 and TRBJ2-7, is NAGVMQNPRHLVRRRGQEARLRCSPMKGHSHVYWYRQLPEEGLKFMVYLQKENIIDESGMPKERFSAEFPKEGPSILRIQQVVRGDSAAYFCASSPGRHEQYFGPGTRLTVT.

This clone was observed a single time. The DNA of the CDR3 is TGCGCCAGCAGCTTGGATCAGGGATCGCGGACTGAAGCTTTCTTT. This sequence encodes CASSLDQGSRTEAFF. This rearrangement joins TRBV5-1 to TRBJ1-1, with a tentative D call TRBD1 (5 bases). V gave up 0 bases and J gave up 5 bases, with 14 bases separating them. The CDR3 totals 15 residues. The germline V gene has CDR1 SGHRS and CDR2 YFSETQ.

The chain employs TRBV11-2 and TRBJ2-1, with 13 bases lining up with TRBD2. From germline, CDR1 is SGHAT and CDR2 FQNNGV. The V and J ends lost 5 bases and 8 bases, in that order; junction bases with no gene match: 9. The CDR3 covers 16 residues. The CDR3 sequence: CASSRRTSGRSDEQFF. CDR3 DNA: TGTGCCAGCAGCCGCAGGACTAGCGGGAGATCCGATGAGCAGTTCTTC. Complete variable domain (other parts from reference TRBV11-2 and TRBJ2-1): EAGVAQSPRYKIIEKRQSVAFWCNPISGHATLYWYQQILGQGPKLLIQFQNNGVVDDSQLPKDRFSAERLKGVDSTLKIQPAKLEDSAVYLCASSRRTSGRSDEQFFGPGTRLTVL.